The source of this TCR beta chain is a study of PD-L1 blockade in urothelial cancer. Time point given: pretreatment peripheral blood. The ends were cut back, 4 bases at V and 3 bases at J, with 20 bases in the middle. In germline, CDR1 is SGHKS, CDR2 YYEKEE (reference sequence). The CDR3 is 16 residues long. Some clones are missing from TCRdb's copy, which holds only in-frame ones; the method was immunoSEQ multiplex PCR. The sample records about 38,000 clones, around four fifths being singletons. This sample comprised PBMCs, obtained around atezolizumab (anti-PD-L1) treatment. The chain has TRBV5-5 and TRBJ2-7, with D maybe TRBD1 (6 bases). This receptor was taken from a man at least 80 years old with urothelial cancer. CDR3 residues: CASSLGWAGAYYEQYF. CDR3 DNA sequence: TGTGCCAGCAGCCTAGGGTGGGCAGGGGCCTACTACGAGCAGTACTTC.